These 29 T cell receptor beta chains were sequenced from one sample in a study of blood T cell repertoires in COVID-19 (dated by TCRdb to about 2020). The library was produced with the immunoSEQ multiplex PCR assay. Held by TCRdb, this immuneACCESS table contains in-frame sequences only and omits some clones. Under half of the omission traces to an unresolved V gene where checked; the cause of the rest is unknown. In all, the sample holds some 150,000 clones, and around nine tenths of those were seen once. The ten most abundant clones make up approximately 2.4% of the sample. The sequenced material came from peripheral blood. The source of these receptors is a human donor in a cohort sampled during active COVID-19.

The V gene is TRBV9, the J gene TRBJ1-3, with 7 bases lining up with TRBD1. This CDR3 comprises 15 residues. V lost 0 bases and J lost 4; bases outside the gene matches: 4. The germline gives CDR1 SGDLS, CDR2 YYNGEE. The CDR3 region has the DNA TGTGCCAGCAGCGTAGGAGAAGGGGGCGGAAACACCATATATTTT. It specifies CASSVGEGGGNTIYF.

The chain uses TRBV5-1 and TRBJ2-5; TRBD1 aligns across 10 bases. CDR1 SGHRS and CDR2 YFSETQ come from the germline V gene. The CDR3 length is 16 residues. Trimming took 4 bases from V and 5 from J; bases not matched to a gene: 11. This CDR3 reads CASSLGQGFGPETQYF. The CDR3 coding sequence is TGCGCCAGCAGCCTGGGACAGGGGTTCGGCCCCGAGACCCAGTACTTC.

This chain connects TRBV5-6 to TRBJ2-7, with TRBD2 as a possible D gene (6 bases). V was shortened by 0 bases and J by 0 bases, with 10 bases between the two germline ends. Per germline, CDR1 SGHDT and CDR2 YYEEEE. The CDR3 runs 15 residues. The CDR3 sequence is CASSLEGGASYEQYF. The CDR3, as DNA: TGTGCCAGCAGCTTGGAAGGCGGGGCCTCCTACGAGCAGTACTTC. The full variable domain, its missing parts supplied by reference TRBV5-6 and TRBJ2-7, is DAGVTQSPTHLIKTRGQQVTLRCSPKSGHDTVSWYQQALGQGPQFIFQYYEEEERQRGNFPDRFSGHQFPNYSSELNVNALLLGDSALYLCASSLEGGASYEQYFGPGTRLTVT.

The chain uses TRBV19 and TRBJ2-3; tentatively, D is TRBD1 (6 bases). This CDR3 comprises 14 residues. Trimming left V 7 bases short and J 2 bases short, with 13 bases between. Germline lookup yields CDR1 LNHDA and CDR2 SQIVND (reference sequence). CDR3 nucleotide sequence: TGTGCCAGTAAGCTTTACAGGGACACAGATACGCAGTATTTT. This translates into CASKLYRDTDTQYF. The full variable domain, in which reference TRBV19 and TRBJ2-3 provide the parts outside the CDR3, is DGGITQSPKYLFRKEGQNVTLSCEQNLNHDAMYWYRQDPGQGLRLIYYSQIVNDFQKGDIAEGYSVSREKKESFPLTVTSAQKNPTAFYLCASKLYRDTDTQYFGPGTRLTVL.

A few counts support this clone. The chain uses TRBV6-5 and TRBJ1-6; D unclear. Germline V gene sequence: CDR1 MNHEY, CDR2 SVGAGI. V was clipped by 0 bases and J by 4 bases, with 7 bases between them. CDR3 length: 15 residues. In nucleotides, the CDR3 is TGTGCCAGCAGTTACTCTCTTCGTTATAATTCACCCCTCCACTTT. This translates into CASSYSLRYNSPLHF.

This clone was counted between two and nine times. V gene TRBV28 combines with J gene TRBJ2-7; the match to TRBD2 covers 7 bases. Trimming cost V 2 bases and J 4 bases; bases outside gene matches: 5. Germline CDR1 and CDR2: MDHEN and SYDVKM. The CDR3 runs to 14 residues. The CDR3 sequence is CASSLGLAVYEQYF. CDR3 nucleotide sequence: TGTGCCAGCAGTTTAGGGCTAGCGGTGTACGAGCAGTACTTC.

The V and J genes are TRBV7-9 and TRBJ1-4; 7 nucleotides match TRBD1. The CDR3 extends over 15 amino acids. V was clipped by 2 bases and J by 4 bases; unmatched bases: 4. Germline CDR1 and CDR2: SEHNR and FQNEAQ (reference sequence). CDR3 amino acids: CASSLPGTVNEKLFF. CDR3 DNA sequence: TGTGCCAGCAGCTTACCCGGGACAGTTAATGAAAAACTGTTTTTT.

The CDR3 protein is CASSTTGVHSGANVLTF. The CDR3 bases are TGTGCCAGCAGCACCACAGGGGTCCACTCTGGGGCCAACGTCCTGACTTTC. V usage is TRBV7-2 and J usage is TRBJ2-6, with 7 bases aligning to TRBD1. Germline V gene data show CDR1 as SGHTA and CDR2 as FQGNSA. The CDR3 spans 17 residues. Unmatched junction bases numbered 7, after V lost 5 bases and J lost 0 bases.

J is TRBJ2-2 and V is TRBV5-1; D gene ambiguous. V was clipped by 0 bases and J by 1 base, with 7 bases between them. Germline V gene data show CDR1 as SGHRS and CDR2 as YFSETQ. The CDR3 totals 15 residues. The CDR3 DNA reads TGCGCCAGCAGCTTGGGGCAGGAGAACACCGGGGAGCTGTTTTTT. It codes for CASSLGQENTGELFF.

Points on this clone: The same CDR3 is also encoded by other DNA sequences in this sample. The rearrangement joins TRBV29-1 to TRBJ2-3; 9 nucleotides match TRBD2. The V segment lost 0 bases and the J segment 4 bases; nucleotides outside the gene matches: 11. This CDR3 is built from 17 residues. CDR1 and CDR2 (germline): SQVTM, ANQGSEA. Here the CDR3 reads CSVEDRREGLRADTQYF. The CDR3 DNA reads TGCAGCGTTGAAGATCGGCGGGAGGGCCTCCGAGCAGATACGCAGTATTTT.

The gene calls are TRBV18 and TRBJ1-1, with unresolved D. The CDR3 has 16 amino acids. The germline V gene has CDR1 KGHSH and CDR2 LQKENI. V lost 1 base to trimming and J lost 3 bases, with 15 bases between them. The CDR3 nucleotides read TGTGCCAGCTCACCACTTACTTCTACCCGGGACACTGAAGCTTTCTTT. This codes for CASSPLTSTRDTEAFF.

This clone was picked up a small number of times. CDR3: CASSRGQGFSPLHF. The CDR3, as DNA: TGTGCCAGCAGCCGGGGACAGGGGTTTTCACCCCTCCACTTT. The chain couples TRBV3-1 (or the pseudogene TRBV3-2) to TRBJ1-6; 10 positions agree with TRBD1. CDR3 size: 14 residues. V was pared by 4 bases and J by 9 bases, with 3 bases of the junction left unmatched. CDR1 and CDR2 from the germline V gene are LGHDT and YNNKEL (reference sequence).

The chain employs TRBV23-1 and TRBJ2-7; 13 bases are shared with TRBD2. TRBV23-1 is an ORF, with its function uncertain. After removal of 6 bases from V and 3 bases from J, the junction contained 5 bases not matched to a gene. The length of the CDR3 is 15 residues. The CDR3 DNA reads TGCGCCAGCAGCCGCAGGACTAGCGGGAGCTACGAGCAGTACTTC. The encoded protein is CASSRRTSGSYEQYF.

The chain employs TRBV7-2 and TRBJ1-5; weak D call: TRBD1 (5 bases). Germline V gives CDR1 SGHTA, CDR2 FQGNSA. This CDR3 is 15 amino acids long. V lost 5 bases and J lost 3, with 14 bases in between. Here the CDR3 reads CASSQAGQVNQPQHF. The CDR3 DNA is TGTGCCAGCAGCCAGGCGGGGCAGGTCAATCAGCCCCAGCATTTT.

CDR3 residues: CATSSGGQTANYGYTF. The CDR3 nucleotides are TGTGCCACCAGCAGCGGTGGACAGACTGCTAACTATGGCTACACCTTC. The chain employs TRBV24-1 and TRBJ1-2; D is possibly TRBD1 (6 bases). Germline values: CDR1 KGHDR, CDR2 SFDVKD. This CDR3 spans 16 amino acids. V lost 7 bases and J lost 0, with 17 bases in between.

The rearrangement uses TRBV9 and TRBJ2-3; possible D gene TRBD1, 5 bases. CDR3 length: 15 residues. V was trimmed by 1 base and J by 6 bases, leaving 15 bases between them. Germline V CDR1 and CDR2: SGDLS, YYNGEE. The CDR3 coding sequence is TGTGCCAGCAGCGTATCAGCTGGGAACAGGGATACGCAGTATTTT. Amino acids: CASSVSAGNRDTQYF.

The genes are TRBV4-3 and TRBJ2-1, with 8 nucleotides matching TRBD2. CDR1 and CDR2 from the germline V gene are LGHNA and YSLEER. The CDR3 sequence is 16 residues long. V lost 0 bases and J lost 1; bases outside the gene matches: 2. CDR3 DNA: TGCGCCAGCAGCCAAGAGACGGGAGGGTCCTACAATGAGCAGTTCTTC. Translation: CASSQETGGSYNEQFF.

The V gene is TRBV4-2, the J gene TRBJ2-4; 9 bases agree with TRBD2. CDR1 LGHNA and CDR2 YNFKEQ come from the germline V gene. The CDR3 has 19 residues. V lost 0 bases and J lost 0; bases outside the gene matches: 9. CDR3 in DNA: TGTGCCAGCAGCCAAGAAGCCCTAGCGGGGACCCTAGCCAAAAACATTCAGTACTTC. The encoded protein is CASSQEALAGTLAKNIQYF.

The CDR3 loop reads CASNPGQGNYEQYF. CDR3 bases: TGTGCCAGTAATCCGGGACAGGGAAACTACGAGCAGTACTTC. The chain carries TRBV19 and TRBJ2-7; 9 bases agree with TRBD1. Germline values: CDR1 LNHDA, CDR2 SQIVND (reference sequence). V shed 7 bases, J shed 3 bases, and the junction held 7 bases outside the gene matches. This CDR3 is built from 14 residues.

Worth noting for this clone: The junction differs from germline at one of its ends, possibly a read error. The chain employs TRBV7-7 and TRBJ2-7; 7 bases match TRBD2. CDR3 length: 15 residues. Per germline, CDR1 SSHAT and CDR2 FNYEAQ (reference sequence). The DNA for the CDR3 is TGTGCTAGCAGCCCTGGGGGGGAAAGCTCCTACGAGCAGTACTTC. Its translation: CASSPGGESSYEQYF.

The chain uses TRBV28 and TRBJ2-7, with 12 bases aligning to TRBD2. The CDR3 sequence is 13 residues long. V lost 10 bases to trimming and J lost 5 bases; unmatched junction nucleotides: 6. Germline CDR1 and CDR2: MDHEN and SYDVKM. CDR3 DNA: TGTGCCACAATACTAGCGGGGGGCAACGAGCAGTACTTC. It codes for CATILAGGNEQYF.

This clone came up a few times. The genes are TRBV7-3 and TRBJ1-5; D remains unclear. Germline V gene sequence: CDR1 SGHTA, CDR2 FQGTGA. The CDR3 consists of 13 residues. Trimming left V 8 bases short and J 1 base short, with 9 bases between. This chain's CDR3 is CASAKSSNQPQHF. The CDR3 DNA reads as TGTGCCAGCGCGAAAAGCAGCAATCAGCCCCAGCATTTT.

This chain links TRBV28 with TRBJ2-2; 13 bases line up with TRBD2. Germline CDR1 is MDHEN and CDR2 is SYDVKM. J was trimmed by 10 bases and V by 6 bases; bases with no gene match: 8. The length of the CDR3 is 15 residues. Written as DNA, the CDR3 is TGTGCCAGCAGCGAAACTAGCGGGAGGGCCGTGGAGCTGTTTTTT. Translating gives CASSETSGRAVELFF.

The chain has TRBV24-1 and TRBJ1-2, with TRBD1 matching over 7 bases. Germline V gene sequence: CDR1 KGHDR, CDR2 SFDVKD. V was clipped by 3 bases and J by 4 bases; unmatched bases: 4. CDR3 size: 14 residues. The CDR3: CATSDLGQSYGYTF. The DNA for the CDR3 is TGTGCCACCAGTGATCTGGGACAGTCCTATGGCTACACCTTC.

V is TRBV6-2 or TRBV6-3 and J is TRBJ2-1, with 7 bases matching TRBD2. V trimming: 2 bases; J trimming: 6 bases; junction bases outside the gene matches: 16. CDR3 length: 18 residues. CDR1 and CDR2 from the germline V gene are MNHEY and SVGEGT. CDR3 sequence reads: CASSYTPFTKRGSNEQFF. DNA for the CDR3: TGTGCCAGCAGTTACACGCCTTTTACGAAGCGGGGAAGCAATGAGCAGTTCTTC.

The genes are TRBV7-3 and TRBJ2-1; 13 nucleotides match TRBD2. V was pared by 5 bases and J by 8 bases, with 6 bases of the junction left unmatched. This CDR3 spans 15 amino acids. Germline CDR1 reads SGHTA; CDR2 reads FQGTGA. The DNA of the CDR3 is TGTGCCAGCAGCACAACTAGCGGGAGGGCCCATGAGCAGTTCTTC. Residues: CASSTTSGRAHEQFF.

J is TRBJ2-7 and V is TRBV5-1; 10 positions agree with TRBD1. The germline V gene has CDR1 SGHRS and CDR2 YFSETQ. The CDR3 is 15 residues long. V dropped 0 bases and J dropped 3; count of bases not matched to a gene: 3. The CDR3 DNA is TGCGCCAGCAGCTTGGGAGGACAGGGGGTCTACGAGCAGTACTTC. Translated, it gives CASSLGGQGVYEQYF.

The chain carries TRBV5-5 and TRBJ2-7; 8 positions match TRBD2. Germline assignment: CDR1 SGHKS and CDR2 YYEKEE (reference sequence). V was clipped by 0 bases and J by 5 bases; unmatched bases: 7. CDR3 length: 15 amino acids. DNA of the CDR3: TGTGCCAGCAGCTTGGGGCACAGCGGGAGCCACGAGCAGTACTTC. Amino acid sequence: CASSLGHSGSHEQYF.

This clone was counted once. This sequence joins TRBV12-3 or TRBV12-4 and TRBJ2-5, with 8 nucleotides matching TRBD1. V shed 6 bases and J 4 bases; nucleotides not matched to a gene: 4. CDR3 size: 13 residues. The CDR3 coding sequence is TGTGCCAGCAGCGAAACAGGGGGAGAGACCCAGTACTTC. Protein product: CASSETGGETQYF.